These T cell receptor beta chains were read from a single sample in a study of blood T cell repertoires in COVID-19. Measured with immunoSEQ multiplex PCR; TCRdb has only the in-frame clones, and not every one. The table has 25,000 to 30,000 clones, roughly 87% seen once. The specimen was peripheral blood. Receptors originate from a human donor in a cohort sampled during active COVID-19. Both conserved end residues are part of each CDR3. The D gene is left open where the match is weak. Clone sizes are given selectively: once, few, many, or a class where the clone is expanded.

CDR3 length	J gene	clone size	D gene	V gene	CDR3 DNA	CDR3 protein
15	TRBJ1-1	few	TRBD1	TRBV4-3	TGCGCCAGCAGCCACCCGGACAGGGAGGGCACTGAAGCTTTCTTT	CASSHPDREGTEAFF
15	TRBJ1-5	few	NA	TRBV11-2	TGTGCCAGCAGCCAAACGGACAGCAGCAATCAGCCCCAGCATTTT	CASSQTDSSNQPQHF
16	TRBJ2-3	NA	TRBD2	TRBV7-2	TGTGCCAGCAGCCCCCCTACTAGCGGGGTGGCAGATACGCAGTATTTT	CASSPPTSGVADTQYF
17	TRBJ2-1	NA	NA	TRBV21-1	TGTGCCATCCGACGCTACGGGGACAGGGTTTCGGGGAATGAGCAGTTCTTC	CAIRRYGDRVSGNEQFF
17	TRBJ2-1	NA	TRBD2	TRBV7-3	TGTGCCAGCAGCAATCCCCTCGGGCTAGCGGGGACCAATGAGCAGTTCTTC	CASSNPLGLAGTNEQFF
15	TRBJ2-3	NA	TRBD2	TRBV7-2	TGTGCCAGCAGCGGGACTAGCGGGGGGGGAGATACGCAGTATTTT	CASSGTSGGGDTQYF
16	TRBJ2-3	NA	NA	TRBV5-6	TGTGCCAGCTTCACCCAGTCAGGGGCTGGTACAGATACGCAGTATTTT	CASFTQSGAGTDTQYF
14	TRBJ1-2	NA	TRBD1	TRBV9	TGTGCCAGCGGCGGGGACAGGGTAGACTATGGCTACACCTTC	CASGGDRVDYGYTF
14	TRBJ2-7	NA	NA	TRBV5-1	TGCGCCAGCAGTACGACAGGGACTCCCTACGAGCAGTACTTC	CASSTTGTPYEQYF
16	TRBJ2-5	NA	NA	TRBV3-1/TRBV3-2	TGTGCCAGCAGCCACCAAACAGGGCCGCATCAAGAGACCCAGTACTTC	CASSHQTGPHQETQYF
13	TRBJ2-1	NA	TRBD2	TRBV6-5	TGTGCCAGCCGGGGGGACCAATACAATGAGCAGTTCTTC	CASRGDQYNEQFF
13	TRBJ2-1	few	NA	TRBV6-4	TGTGCCAGCAGTCCCGGGACCTACAATGAGCAGTTCTTC	CASSPGTYNEQFF
11	TRBJ1-2	NA	NA	TRBV28	TGTGCCACCGGACAGTTCTATGGCTACACCTTC	CATGQFYGYTF
17	TRBJ2-5	NA	NA	TRBV4-2	TGTGCCAGCAGCCAAGATGCCGCCGACAAATATAAGAGAGACCAGTACTTC	CASSQDAADKYKRDQYF
16	TRBJ2-1	NA	TRBD2	TRBV3-1/TRBV3-2	TGTGCCAGCAGCCAATTAAGCGGGGGGGCTCTGCGGGAGCAGTTCTTC	CASSQLSGGALREQFF
13	TRBJ2-1	NA	NA	TRBV12-3/TRBV12-4	TGTGCCAGCAGGTCCGGGTCGTACAATGAGCAGTTCTTC	CASRSGSYNEQFF
17	TRBJ2-1	NA	TRBD2	TRBV7-3	TGTGCCAGCAGCCTCCGGACTAGCGGGGGCCCTTACAATGAGCAGTTCTTC	CASSLRTSGGPYNEQFF
15	TRBJ2-5	NA	TRBD1	TRBV4-3	TGCGCCAGCAGCCGTGGGACAGGGGATTTGGTGACCCAGTACTTC	CASSRGTGDLVTQYF
14	TRBJ1-1	once	NA	TRBV30	TGTGCCTGGAGTGAGCAGGGAAGGGGGACTGAAGCTTTCTTT	CAWSEQGRGTEAFF
15	TRBJ2-1	NA	NA	TRBV2	TGTGCCAGCAGTCCACAGGGTATCTCCTACAATGAGCAGTTCTTC	CASSPQGISYNEQFF
15	TRBJ2-6	NA	TRBD1	TRBV24-1	TGTGCCACCAGTGAACAGGGGTCTGGGGCCAACGTCCTGACTTTC	CATSEQGSGANVLTF
15	TRBJ2-3	NA	TRBD2	TRBV6-4	TGTGCCAGCAGTGAGGGCGGGGGGGCCTCAGATACGCAGTATTTT	CASSEGGGASDTQYF
17	TRBJ2-7	NA	TRBD2	TRBV9	TGTGCCAGCAGCCCCGGACTAGCGGGGGCTAGCTCCTACGAGCAGTACTTC	CASSPGLAGASSYEQYF
14	TRBJ1-3	NA	TRBD1	TRBV9	TGTGCCAGCAGCTTTCGACAGGGGGGAGACACCATATATTTT	CASSFRQGGDTIYF
14	TRBJ2-7	NA	NA	TRBV6-5	TGTGCCAGCAGTTACTCGAGGGAGGCCTACGAGCAGTACTTC	CASSYSREAYEQYF
15	TRBJ2-7	NA	TRBD1	TRBV5-4	TGTGCCAGCAGCTTAGGACAGGGGCCCGACTACGAGCAGTACTTC	CASSLGQGPDYEQYF
15	TRBJ1-5	NA	NA	TRBV6-5	TGTGCCAGCAGACGACCAGGGGACGGCAATCAGCCCCAGCATTTT	CASRRPGDGNQPQHF
16	TRBJ1-5	NA	NA	TRBV28	TGTGCCAGCAGTTTATCCGCAGGGTTTAACAATCAGCCCCAGCATTTT	CASSLSAGFNNQPQHF
15	TRBJ1-2	NA	TRBD1	TRBV5-1	TGCGCCAGCAGCTTTGACAGGGACGGGGCATATGGCTACACCTTC	CASSFDRDGAYGYTF
13	TRBJ1-2	once	NA	TRBV15	TGTGCCACCAGCAGAGATGAGGTTGGTGGCTACACCTTC	CATSRDEVGGYTF
17	TRBJ2-2	NA	TRBD2	TRBV7-2	TGTGCCAGCAGCTTAGCGCGACTAGCGGGGGGATACGGGGAGCTGTTTTTT	CASSLARLAGGYGELFF
11	TRBJ2-1	NA	TRBD2	TRBV5-8	TGTGCCAGCAGCTCCGGGACTACGCAGTTCTTC	CASSSGTTQFF
14	TRBJ2-1	NA	NA	TRBV12-5	TGTGCTAGTGGGGATGGACAGTCCTACAATGAGCAGTTCTTC	CASGDGQSYNEQFF
13	TRBJ2-3	NA	TRBD2	TRBV5-4	TGTGCCAGCAGCCTAGCGGGGGCAGATACGCAGTATTTT	CASSLAGADTQYF
15	TRBJ2-3	NA	NA	TRBV2	TGTGCCAGCAGTACCGGACGGACTAGCACAGATACGCAGTATTTT	CASSTGRTSTDTQYF
16	TRBJ2-3	NA	TRBD1	TRBV24-1	TGTGCCACCAGTGATTACGGGACAGCCTCCACAGATACGCAGTATTTT	CATSDYGTASTDTQYF
16	TRBJ1-1	once	TRBD1	TRBV12-5	TGTGCTAGTGGTTTAGATAAAGGGACAGGTGGACCCGAAGCTTTCTTT	CASGLDKGTGGPEAFF
17	TRBJ1-1	NA	TRBD1	TRBV5-4	TGTGCCAGCAGCATTGACAGGGCGGAGCCGGTGAACACTGAAGCTTTCTTT	CASSIDRAEPVNTEAFF
15	TRBJ2-7	NA	TRBD2	TRBV9	TGTGCCAGCAGCGTAGCGGCGGGGGTCTCCTACGAGCAGTACTTC	CASSVAAGVSYEQYF
13	TRBJ1-2	NA	TRBD1	TRBV7-9	TGTGCCAGCACGGGACAGGGGGCTCAGGGCTACACCTTC	CASTGQGAQGYTF
18	TRBJ2-3	NA	TRBD2	TRBV3-1/TRBV3-2	TGTGCCAGCAGCCAAGATGGCAAGCGGGGGGGCGGGGAGGATACGCAGTATTTT	CASSQDGKRGGGEDTQYF